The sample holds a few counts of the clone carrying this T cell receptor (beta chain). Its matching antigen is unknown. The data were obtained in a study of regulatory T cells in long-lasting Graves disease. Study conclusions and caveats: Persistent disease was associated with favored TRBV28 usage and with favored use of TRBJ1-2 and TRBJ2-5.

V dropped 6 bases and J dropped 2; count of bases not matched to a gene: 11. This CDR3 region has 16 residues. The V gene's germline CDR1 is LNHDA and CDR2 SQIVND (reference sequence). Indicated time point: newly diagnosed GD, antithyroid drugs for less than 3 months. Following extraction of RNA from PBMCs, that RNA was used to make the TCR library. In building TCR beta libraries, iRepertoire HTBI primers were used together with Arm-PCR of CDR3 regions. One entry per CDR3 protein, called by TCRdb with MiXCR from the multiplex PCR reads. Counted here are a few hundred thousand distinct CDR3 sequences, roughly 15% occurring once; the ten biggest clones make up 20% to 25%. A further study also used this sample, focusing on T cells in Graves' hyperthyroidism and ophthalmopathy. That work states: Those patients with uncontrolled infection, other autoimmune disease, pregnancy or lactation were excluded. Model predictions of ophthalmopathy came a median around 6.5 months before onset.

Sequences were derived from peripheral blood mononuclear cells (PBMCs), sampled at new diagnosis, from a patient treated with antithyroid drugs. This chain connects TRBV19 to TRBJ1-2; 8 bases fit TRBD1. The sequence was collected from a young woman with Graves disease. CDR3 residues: CASRWTGTASNYGYTF. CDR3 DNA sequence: TGTGCCAGTAGATGGACAGGGACAGCTTCAAACTATGGCTACACCTTC.